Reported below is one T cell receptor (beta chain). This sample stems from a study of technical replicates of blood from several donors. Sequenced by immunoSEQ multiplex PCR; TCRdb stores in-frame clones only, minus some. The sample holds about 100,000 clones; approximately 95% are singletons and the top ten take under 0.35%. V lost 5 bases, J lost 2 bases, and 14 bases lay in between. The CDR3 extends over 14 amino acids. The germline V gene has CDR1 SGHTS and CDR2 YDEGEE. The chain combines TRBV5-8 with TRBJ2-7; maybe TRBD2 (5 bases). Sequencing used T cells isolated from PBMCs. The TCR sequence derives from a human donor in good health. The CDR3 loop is CASRRAVVAYEQYF. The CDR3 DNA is TGTGCCAGCAGGAGAGCGGTGGTTGCCTACGAGCAGTACTTC.